These 14 T cell receptor beta chains were sequenced from one sample in a study of blood T cell repertoires in COVID-19. The data were produced by immunoSEQ multiplex PCR, yet TCRdb's version contains in-frame clones alone and is incomplete. The table has around 300,000 clones, roughly 85% seen once. Sequencing was performed on peripheral blood. Every receptor here comes from a woman in her sixties or seventies with acute or convalescent COVID-19.

This clone was detected once. The chain carries TRBV20-1 and TRBJ1-4, with D perhaps TRBD1 (6 bases). Trimming pared 3 bases from V and 0 bases from J, leaving 11 bases between. Germline CDR1 and CDR2: DFQATT and SNEGSKA (reference sequence). CDR3 size: 15 residues. The CDR3 protein is CSASLQGTTNEKLFF. The CDR3 region has the DNA TGCAGTGCTAGTCTTCAGGGGACAACTAATGAAAAACTGTTTTTT.

V usage is TRBV28 and J usage is TRBJ1-6; TRBD1 matches at 11 bases. This CDR3 has 14 residues. The germline gives CDR1 MDHEN, CDR2 SYDVKM. V lost 2 bases and J lost 19; bases outside the gene matches: 10. CDR3 DNA sequence: TGTGCCAGCAGTTTAGGACAGGGGGCGCGGACGGCACACTTT. The encoded protein is CASSLGQGARTAHF.

This chain uses TRBV6-6 with TRBJ2-7, with D perhaps TRBD2 (6 bases). This CDR3 region has 14 residues. The V and J ends lost 5 bases and 2 bases respectively, with 13 bases between them. Germline-derived CDR1 and CDR2 are MNHNY and SVGAGI (reference sequence). CDR3: CASSPGGVPYEQYF. The CDR3 nucleotides are TGTGCCAGCAGTCCCGGGGGAGTACCCTACGAGCAGTACTTC.

The V and J genes are TRBV11-3 and TRBJ2-5; possibly TRBD1 for D (6 bases). V lost 1 base and J 3 bases, leaving 15 bases between the germline ends. This CDR3 comprises 16 residues. CDR1 SGHNT and CDR2 YENEEA come from the germline V gene. CDR3 region: CASSLGRTVLEETQYF. The CDR3 coding sequence is TGTGCCAGCAGCTTAGGGAGGACAGTTTTGGAAGAGACCCAGTACTTC.

This clone was seen only once. The chain carries TRBV4-1 and TRBJ2-1, with 10 bases fitting TRBD1. This CDR3 comprises 15 residues. CDR1 MGHRA and CDR2 YSYEKL come from the germline V gene. Trimming cost V 3 bases and J 8 bases; bases outside gene matches: 7. CDR3 in DNA: TGCGCCAGCAGCCATAGACAGGGGGCCGGCGATGAGCAGTTCTTC. Encoded protein: CASSHRQGAGDEQFF.

The gene calls are TRBV11-2 and TRBJ2-2, with TRBD2 as a possible D gene (7 bases). V shed 4 bases and J shed 6 bases, with 18 bases lying between them. The CDR3 loop spans 16 amino acids. Per germline, CDR1 SGHAT and CDR2 FQNNGV. In DNA form, the CDR3 reads TGTGCCAGCAGCTCCCGAGGGGGGGGGCCCTCCGGGGAGCTGTTTTTT. Translated: CASSSRGGGPSGELFF. Together with reference TRBV11-2 and TRBJ2-2, the CDR3 gives the full variable domain: EAGVAQSPRYKIIEKRQSVAFWCNPISGHATLYWYQQILGQGPKLLIQFQNNGVVDDSQLPKDRFSAERLKGVDSTLKIQPAKLEDSAVYLCASSSRGGGPSGELFFGEGSRLTVL.

The sample holds one count of this clone. The genes are TRBV18 and TRBJ2-7, with TRBD1 identical over 7 bases. Trimming took 6 bases from V and 10 from J; bases not matched to a gene: 15. The germline V gene has CDR1 KGHSH and CDR2 LQKENI. This CDR3 contains 14 residues. CDR3 loop: CASSDETVTGIQYF. The CDR3 nucleotides are TGTGCCAGCTCGGACGAAACCGTGACAGGGATTCAGTACTTC.

This chain uses TRBV7-9 with TRBJ1-3; no definite D call. V was clipped by 8 bases and J by 0 bases, with 14 bases between them. The germline gives CDR1 SEHNR, CDR2 FQNEAQ (reference sequence). The CDR3 runs to 15 residues. CDR3: CASGGRVNSGNTIYF. As DNA, the CDR3 is TGTGCCAGCGGAGGACGGGTCAACTCTGGAAACACCATATATTTT. Full variable domain (rest looked up from reference TRBV7-9 and TRBJ1-3): DTGVSQNPRHKITKRGQNVTFRCDPISEHNRLYWYRQTLGQGPEFLTYFQNEAQLEKSRLLSDRFSAERPKGSFSTLEIQRTEQGDSAMYLCASGGRVNSGNTIYFGEGSWLTVV.

This sequence joins TRBV2 and TRBJ2-1; D remains unclear. Trimming cost V 7 bases and J 10 bases, with 17 bases left between them. This CDR3 is 13 amino acids long. CDR1 and CDR2 (germline): SNHLY, FYNNEI. CDR3 nucleotides: TGTGCCAGCACCTACGGCCTCGCAGGCGAGCAGTTCTTC. Its protein product is CASTYGLAGEQFF.

The chain couples TRBV4-1 to TRBJ2-2; TRBD1 matches at 10 bases. Germline V CDR1 and CDR2: MGHRA, YSYEKL. The J segment lost 5 bases and the V segment lost 0 bases, leaving 3 bases of the junction unmatched. CDR3 length: 16 amino acids. CDR3 DNA sequence: TGCGCCAGCAGCCAAGACAGGGGACAGGGGACCGGGGAGCTGTTTTTT. Translated, it gives CASSQDRGQGTGELFF.

As concerns this clone: The sample holds other DNA sequences that translate to the same CDR3. J is TRBJ2-5 and V is TRBV5-1; 7 positions agree with TRBD2. The germline CDR1 and CDR2 sequences are SGHRS and YFSETQ. This CDR3 is built from 14 residues. Trimming took 0 bases from V and 2 from J; bases not matched to a gene: 1. The CDR3: CASSLGGGQETQYF. The DNA for the CDR3 is TGCGCCAGCAGCTTGGGCGGGGGACAAGAGACCCAGTACTTC.

The chain is built from TRBV2 and TRBJ2-5; 8 positions agree with TRBD1. Looked up from germline, CDR1 is SNHLY and CDR2 is FYNNEI. J lost 14 bases, V lost 4 bases, and 6 bases had no gene match. The CDR3 has 11 residues. CDR3 sequence: CASSVRDRIYF. CDR3 in DNA: TGTGCCAGCAGTGTTCGGGACAGGATATACTTC.

This rearrangement joins TRBV5-1 to TRBJ1-2; 9 bases match TRBD1. Losses at the gene ends were 4 bases for V and 4 bases for J; bases not matched to a gene: 8. The germline V gene encodes CDR1 SGHRS and CDR2 YFSETQ. The length of the CDR3 is 15 residues. The CDR3 DNA is TGCGCCAGCAGCAGCGGGACAGGGCCTATCTATGGCTACACCTTC. Translation: CASSSGTGPIYGYTF.

The chain carries TRBV5-1 and TRBJ2-7; D perhaps matches TRBD2 (6 bases). The V gene's germline CDR1 is SGHRS and CDR2 YFSETQ. The CDR3 totals 12 residues. V lost 5 bases and J lost 4, with 10 bases in between. The CDR3 sequence is CASRGDLYEQYF. The DNA for the CDR3 is TGCGCCAGCAGGGGGGACTTGTACGAGCAGTACTTC.